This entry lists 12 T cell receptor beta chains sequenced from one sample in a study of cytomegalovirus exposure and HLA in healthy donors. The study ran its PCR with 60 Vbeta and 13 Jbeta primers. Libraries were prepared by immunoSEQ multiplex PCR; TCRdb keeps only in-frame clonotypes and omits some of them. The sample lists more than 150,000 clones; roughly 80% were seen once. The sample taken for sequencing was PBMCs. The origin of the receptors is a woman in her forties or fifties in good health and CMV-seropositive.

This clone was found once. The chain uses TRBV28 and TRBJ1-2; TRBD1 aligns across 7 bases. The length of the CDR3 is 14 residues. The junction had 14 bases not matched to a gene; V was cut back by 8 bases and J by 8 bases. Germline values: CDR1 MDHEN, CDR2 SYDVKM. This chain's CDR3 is CASLGGGRGQGYTF. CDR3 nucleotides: TGTGCCAGCCTCGGAGGGGGAAGGGGACAGGGCTACACCTTC.

CDR3 nucleotides: TGTGCCAGCAGCGTAGGACTAGCGGACTCCTACAATGAGCAGTTCTTC. Its translation: CASSVGLADSYNEQFF. The rearrangement links TRBV9 to TRBJ2-1; 9 nucleotides match TRBD2. This CDR3 has 16 residues. Germline values: CDR1 SGDLS, CDR2 YYNGEE. V lost 0 bases to trimming and J lost 0 bases; unmatched junction nucleotides: 1.

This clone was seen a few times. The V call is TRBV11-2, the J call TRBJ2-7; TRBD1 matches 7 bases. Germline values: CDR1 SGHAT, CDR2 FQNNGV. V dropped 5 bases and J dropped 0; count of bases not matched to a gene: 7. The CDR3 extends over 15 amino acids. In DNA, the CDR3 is TGTGCCAGCAGCCCAGGACAGGCCGGCTCCTACGAGCAGTACTTC. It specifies CASSPGQAGSYEQYF.

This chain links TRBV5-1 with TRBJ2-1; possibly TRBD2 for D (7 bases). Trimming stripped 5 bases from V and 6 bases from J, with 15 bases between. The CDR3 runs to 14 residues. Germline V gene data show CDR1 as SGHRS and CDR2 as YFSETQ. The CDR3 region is CASRGTAGANEQFF. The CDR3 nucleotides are TGCGCCAGCAGAGGGACGGCGGGGGCCAATGAGCAGTTCTTC.

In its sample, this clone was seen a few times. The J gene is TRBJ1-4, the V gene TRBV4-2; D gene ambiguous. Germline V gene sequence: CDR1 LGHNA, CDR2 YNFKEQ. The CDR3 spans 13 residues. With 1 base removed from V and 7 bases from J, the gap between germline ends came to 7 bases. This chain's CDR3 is CASSQVRGEKLFF. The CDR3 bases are TGTGCCAGCAGCCAAGTTCGCGGTGAAAAACTGTTTTTT.

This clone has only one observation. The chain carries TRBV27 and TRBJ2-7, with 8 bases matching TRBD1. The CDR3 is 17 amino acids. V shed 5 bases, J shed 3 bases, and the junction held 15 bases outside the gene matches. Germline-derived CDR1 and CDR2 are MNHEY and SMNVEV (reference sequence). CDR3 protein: CASSAHRGTGGIYEQYF. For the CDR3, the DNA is TGTGCCAGCAGTGCACACCGCGGGACAGGAGGAATCTACGAGCAGTACTTC.

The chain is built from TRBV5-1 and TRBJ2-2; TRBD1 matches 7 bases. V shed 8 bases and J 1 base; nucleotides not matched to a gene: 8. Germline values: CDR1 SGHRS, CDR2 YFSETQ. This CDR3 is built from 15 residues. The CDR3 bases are TGCGCCAGGAACTCCGGGACAGAGAACACCGGGGAGCTGTTTTTT. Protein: CARNSGTENTGELFF.

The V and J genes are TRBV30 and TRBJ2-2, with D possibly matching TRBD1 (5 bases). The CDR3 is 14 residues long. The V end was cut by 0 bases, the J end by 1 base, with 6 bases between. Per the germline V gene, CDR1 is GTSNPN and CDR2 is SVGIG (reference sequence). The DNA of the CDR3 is TGTGCCTGGAGTGTAACAGGGAACACCGGGGAGCTGTTTTTT. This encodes CAWSVTGNTGELFF.

The CDR3 DNA reads TGCGCCAGCAGCCAAGAGAACAGCAATGAGCAGTTCTTC. This sequence encodes CASSQENSNEQFF. J is TRBJ2-1 and V is TRBV4-1; D is uncertain. The length of the CDR3 is 13 residues. The V gene lost 0 bases and the J gene lost 6 bases, with 6 bases spanning the gap. Germline V lookup: CDR1 MGHRA, CDR2 YSYEKL.

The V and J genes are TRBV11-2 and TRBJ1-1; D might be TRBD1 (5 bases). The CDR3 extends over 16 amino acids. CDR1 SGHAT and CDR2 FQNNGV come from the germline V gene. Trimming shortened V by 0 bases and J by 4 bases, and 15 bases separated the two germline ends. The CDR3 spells CASSLDGAGLGTEAFF. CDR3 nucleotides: TGTGCCAGCAGCTTAGATGGGGCCGGGTTAGGCACTGAAGCTTTCTTT.

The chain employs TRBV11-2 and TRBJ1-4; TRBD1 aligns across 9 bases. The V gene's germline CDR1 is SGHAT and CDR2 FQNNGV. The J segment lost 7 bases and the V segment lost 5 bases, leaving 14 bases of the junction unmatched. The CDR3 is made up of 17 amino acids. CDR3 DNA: TGTGCCAGCAGCATCAGGACAGGGGTAGGGTCGGGTGAAAAACTGTTTTTT. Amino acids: CASSIRTGVGSGEKLFF.

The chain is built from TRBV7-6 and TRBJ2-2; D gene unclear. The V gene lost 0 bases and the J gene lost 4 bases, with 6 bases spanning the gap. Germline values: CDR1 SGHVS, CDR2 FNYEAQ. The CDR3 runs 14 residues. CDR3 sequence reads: CASSLAVGTGELFF. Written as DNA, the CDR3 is TGTGCCAGCAGCTTAGCAGTCGGCACCGGGGAGCTGTTTTTT.